This T cell receptor beta chain was recovered during a study of technical replicates of blood from a handful of donors. The CDR3 runs to 15 residues. Trimming left V 4 bases short and J 4 bases short, with 17 bases between. CDR1 is SGDLS and CDR2 is YYNGEE in the germline V gene. TCRdb's copy holds only in-frame clones and misses some; the assay was immunoSEQ multiplex PCR. The table has more than 90,000 clones, 90% to 96% seen once. The chain links TRBV9 to TRBJ1-1; D ambiguous. The sequenced sample was T cells isolated from PBMCs. This TCR was sampled from a human donor in good health. The CDR3 DNA is TGTGCCAGCAGCCGACCATCCGAGGATGGCACTGAAGCTTTCTTT. It yields the protein CASSRPSEDGTEAFF.